The 27 T cell receptor beta chains below were found in one sample sequenced in a study of early T cells in non-severe SARS-CoV-2 infection (TCRdb year 2021). Receptor amplification or capture employed 5' RACE. The sequencer listed for this sample is NextSeq 500. The public reads were run again by TCRdb, first through fastp at Q25 and then through MiXCR, and only productive beta chains were kept. Rows are unified per CDR3 protein, each entry keeping the most common DNA and genes. Within this sample are 35,000 to 45,000 distinct CDR3 sequences, with less than 7% of them counted one time only. The top ten clonotypes cover approximately 13% of the sample. The source material was whole blood. The receptor set was obtained from an adult who was a healthcare worker with PCR-confirmed SARS-CoV-2 infection or an uninfected control (not recorded which).

The sample holds a few counts of this clonotype. This chain links TRBV27 with TRBJ2-5, with D maybe TRBD2 (6 bases). CDR3 length: 14 residues. Per germline, CDR1 MNHEY and CDR2 SMNVEV (reference sequence). With 8 bases removed from V and 2 bases from J, the gap between germline ends came to 15 bases. This chain's CDR3 is CASGPRDSQETQYF. CDR3 sequence (DNA): TGTGCCAGCGGCCCCCGGGACTCACAAGAGACCCAGTACTTC.

This clonotype was recorded many times. This rearrangement joins TRBV4-3 to TRBJ1-1; the D gene is possibly TRBD1 (5 bases). Trimming cost V 1 base and J 1 base, with 10 bases left between them. There are 15 residues in the CDR3. CDR1 is LGHNA and CDR2 is YSLEER in the germline V gene. CDR3 DNA: TGCGCCAGCAGCCAAGTCCCTGGGGGGAACACTGAAGCTTTCTTT. As protein: CASSQVPGGNTEAFF.

This clonotype was observed at least ten times. The rearrangement uses TRBV20-1 and TRBJ1-6; D call uncertain. The V end lost 7 bases, the J end lost 5 bases, and 12 bases lay between the germline ends. The CDR3 length is 13 residues. CDR1 and CDR2 from the germline V gene are DFQATT and SNEGSKA (reference sequence). CDR3 sequence reads: CSGIGLNNSPLHF. In DNA, the CDR3 is TGCAGTGGGATAGGACTGAATAATTCACCCCTCCACTTT.

The chain links TRBV12-3 or TRBV12-4 to TRBJ1-1; D gene uncertain. CDR3 size: 15 residues. Trimming left V 7 bases short and J 1 base short, with 16 bases between. This CDR3 is CASTYLLRENTEAFF. CDR3 DNA: TGTGCCAGCACTTACCTACTTCGAGAGAACACTGAAGCTTTCTTT.

This clonotype was detected a few times. The chain couples TRBV18 to TRBJ2-2; D gene unclear. V was clipped by 2 bases and J by 3 bases, with 4 bases between them. CDR1 is KGHSH and CDR2 is LQKENI in the germline V gene. The CDR3 spans 13 residues. The CDR3 DNA sequence: TGTGCCAGCTCACCAACCGACACCGGGGAGCTGTTTTTT. Its translation: CASSPTDTGELFF.

This chain links TRBV6-6 with TRBJ1-6; 9 bases are a match to TRBD1. Germline V CDR1 and CDR2: MNHNY, SVGAGI (reference sequence). V dropped 8 bases and J dropped 9; count of bases not matched to a gene: 5. This CDR3 has 13 residues. The CDR3 spells CASRDREGSPLHF. DNA of the CDR3: TGTGCCAGCCGGGACAGGGAGGGTTCACCCCTCCACTTT.

The genes are TRBV7-2 and TRBJ2-5; the match to TRBD2 covers 9 bases. V dropped 1 base and J dropped 4; count of bases not matched to a gene: 7. Germline assignment: CDR1 SGHTA and CDR2 FQGNSA. The CDR3 totals 16 residues. CDR3 amino acids: CASSLGVAGVRETQYF. The CDR3 DNA reads as TGTGCCAGCAGCTTAGGGGTAGCGGGGGTGAGAGAGACCCAGTACTTC. The whole variable domain, filled in from reference TRBV7-2 and TRBJ2-5, reads GAGVSQSPSNKVTEKGKDVELRCDPISGHTALYWYRQSLGQGLEFLIYFQGNSAPDKSGLPSDRFSAERTGGSVSTLTIQRTQQEDSAVYLCASSLGVAGVRETQYFGPGTRLLVL.

This clonotype was recorded at least ten times. V is TRBV7-2 and J is TRBJ1-5; D gene ambiguous. The germline CDR1 and CDR2 sequences are SGHTA and FQGNSA. The CDR3 has 12 amino acids. The germline V and J ends were trimmed by 1 base and 6 bases, with 4 bases remaining between them. This CDR3 reads CASSLDGQPQHF. CDR3 DNA: TGTGCCAGCAGCTTAGACGGTCAGCCCCAGCATTTT.

This clonotype has only a few counts. The chain carries TRBV7-2 and TRBJ1-2; maybe TRBD1 (5 bases). Trimming removed 6 bases from V and 2 bases from J, with 7 bases in between. The CDR3 is made up of 12 amino acids. Germline-derived CDR1 and CDR2 are SGHTA and FQGNSA. The CDR3 sequence is CASRRDNYGYTF. The CDR3 region has the DNA TGTGCCAGCAGACGGGACAACTATGGCTACACCTTC.

This clonotype has a count of ten or more. V gene TRBV12-3 or TRBV12-4 combines with J gene TRBJ2-3, with D possibly matching TRBD2 (5 bases). CDR3 length: 13 amino acids. Between the trimmed V and J ends, which lost 3 bases and 6 bases, there was a span of 10 bases. CDR3: CASSFKGADTQYF. The CDR3 coding sequence is TGTGCCAGCAGTTTCAAGGGAGCGGATACGCAGTATTTT.

The chain combines TRBV29-1 with TRBJ2-3; possibly TRBD1 for D (6 bases). Germline CDR1 and CDR2: SQVTM and ANQGSEA. This CDR3 comprises 13 residues. Trimming stripped 3 bases from V and 1 base from J, with 8 bases between. The CDR3 sequence: CSVDEGGTDTQYF. DNA of the CDR3: TGCAGCGTTGACGAGGGGGGCACAGATACGCAGTATTTT.

This clonotype was recorded many times. The rearrangement joins TRBV19 to TRBJ1-1; 8 nucleotides align to TRBD1. Germline V gene data show CDR1 as LNHDA and CDR2 as SQIVND (reference sequence). The CDR3 spans 13 residues. V shed 6 bases and J 1 base; nucleotides not matched to a gene: 1. As DNA, the CDR3 is TGTGCCAGTAGAGACAGGGGGAACACTGAAGCTTTCTTT. Its protein product is CASRDRGNTEAFF.

This clonotype was seen only a few times. The CDR3 sequence is CASSSGTSGSTDTQYF. CDR3 nucleotide sequence: TGCGCCAGCAGCTCCGGGACTAGCGGCAGCACAGATACGCAGTATTTT. This chain connects TRBV5-1 to TRBJ2-3, with 11 bases matching TRBD2. With V trimmed by 3 bases and J by 0 bases, 3 bases remained unmatched. Germline CDR1 and CDR2: SGHRS and YFSETQ. This CDR3 comprises 16 residues. The entire variable domain, with the rest obtained from reference TRBV5-1 and TRBJ2-3, is as follows: KAGVTQTPRYLIKTRGQQVTLSCSPISGHRSVSWYQQTPGQGLQFLFEYFSETQRNKGNFPGRFSGRQFSNSRSEMNVSTLELGDSALYLCASSSGTSGSTDTQYFGPGTRLTVL.

This clonotype showed up many times. The chain carries TRBV20-1 and TRBJ2-1, with D unresolved. CDR1 DFQATT and CDR2 SNEGSKA come from the germline V gene (reference sequence). CDR3 length: 11 amino acids. With 3 bases removed from V and 10 bases from J, the gap between germline ends came to 10 bases. The CDR3 DNA reads as TGCAGTGCTAGGCCGGAAAGAGAGCAGTTCTTC. It encodes CSARPEREQFF.

The chain employs TRBV18 and TRBJ1-5, with TRBD1 identical over 9 bases. The CDR3 is 16 residues long. The germline gives CDR1 KGHSH, CDR2 LQKENI. V was pared by 6 bases and J by 0 bases, with 6 bases of the junction left unmatched. The CDR3 region is CASSRGQGYSNQPQHF. The CDR3 region has the DNA TGTGCCAGCTCGCGTGGACAGGGGTATAGCAATCAGCCCCAGCATTTT.

This clonotype was recorded at least ten times. The chain employs TRBV20-1 and TRBJ2-1; D is unresolved. The germline gives CDR1 DFQATT, CDR2 SNEGSKA (reference sequence). The germline V and J ends were trimmed by 0 bases and 4 bases, with 10 bases remaining between them. This CDR3 spans 14 amino acids. The CDR3 reads CSARDSPEYNEQFF. In DNA, the CDR3 is TGCAGTGCTAGAGATTCACCAGAGTACAATGAGCAGTTCTTC.

The V gene is TRBV6-1, the J gene TRBJ2-5; D is ambiguous. Germline CDR1 and CDR2: MNHNS and SASEGT. This CDR3 has 14 amino acids. Trimming took off 11 bases at V and 0 bases at J, with 16 bases between the two ends. CDR3 sequence (DNA): TGTGCCGCAAGGTTAGGCCTTTACCAAGAGACCCAGTACTTC. The encoded protein is CAARLGLYQETQYF.

V usage is TRBV10-2 and J usage is TRBJ2-7, with TRBD1 as a possible D gene (6 bases). The CDR3 sequence is 13 residues long. Trimming removed 7 bases at V and 7 bases at J, with 17 bases between. Per the germline V gene, CDR1 is WSHSY and CDR2 is SAAADI. The chain's CDR3 is CASKLPSRGEQYF. The CDR3 coding sequence is TGCGCCAGCAAATTACCGAGCAGGGGAGAGCAGTACTTC.

This clonotype has only a few counts. This chain uses TRBV4-3 with TRBJ1-6, with unresolved D. Germline CDR1 LGHNA, CDR2 YSLEER. Trimming took off 0 bases at V and 6 bases at J, with 9 bases between the two ends. The CDR3 consists of 15 residues. The CDR3 sequence: CASSQDYEANSPLHF. DNA of the CDR3: TGCGCCAGCAGCCAAGATTATGAGGCTAATTCACCCCTCCACTTT.

The V gene is TRBV21-1, the J gene TRBJ1-4. TRBV21-1 is assigned pseudogene status. The CDR3 is 13 residues long. In DNA form, the CDR3 reads TGTGCCAGATGGGAGGAGGATAATGAAAAACTGTTTTTT. This encodes CARWEEDNEKLFF.

This clonotype was seen more than once but under ten times. The rearrangement joins TRBV20-1 to TRBJ2-2, with D possibly TRBD1 on 6 matching bases. Trimming shortened V by 0 bases and J by 0 bases, and 14 bases separated the two germline ends. Germline V gene lookup returns CDR1 DFQATT and CDR2 SNEGSKA (reference sequence). The CDR3 is made up of 17 amino acids. CDR3 in DNA: TGCAGTGCTAGAGATCCTCAGGGGCCACCGAACACCGGGGAGCTGTTTTTT. This sequence encodes CSARDPQGPPNTGELFF.

This clonotype came up a few times. The chain has TRBV20-1 and TRBJ1-6, with TRBD1 as a possible D gene (5 bases). V was cut by 3 bases and J by 6 bases, with 9 bases left in between. Germline CDR1 is DFQATT and CDR2 is SNEGSKA (reference sequence). This CDR3 region has 13 residues. The CDR3: CSASGGSNSPLHF. The CDR3 region has the DNA TGCAGTGCTAGTGGGGGAAGTAATTCACCCCTCCACTTT.

This clonotype was found many times. V is TRBV7-2 and J is TRBJ2-2; 10 bases line up with TRBD2. The CDR3 is made up of 15 amino acids. The trim removed 4 bases at V and 8 bases at J, leaving 7 bases unmatched. Germline V gene data show CDR1 as SGHTA and CDR2 as FQGNSA. The CDR3 sequence: CASSWGLALKGELFF. The CDR3 region has the DNA TGTGCCAGCAGCTGGGGACTAGCGTTAAAAGGGGAGCTGTTTTTT.

This chain links TRBV12-3 or TRBV12-4 with TRBJ1-2; the D is unclear. Trimming shortened V by 1 base and J by 7 bases, and 7 bases separated the two germline ends. This CDR3 has 12 amino acids. This CDR3 is CASSLDSLGYTF. The CDR3 nucleotides read TGTGCCAGCAGTTTAGACTCGCTTGGCTACACCTTC.

This clonotype was seen many times. The rearrangement links TRBV6-5 to TRBJ2-7, with a tentative D call TRBD2 (5 bases). CDR1 and CDR2 (germline): MNHEY, SVGAGI. Trimming pared 6 bases from V and 2 bases from J, leaving 11 bases between. This CDR3 has 13 amino acids. Here the CDR3 DNA reads TGTGCCAGCAGCTCAGAGGGCCCCTACGAGCAGTACTTC. This gives the protein CASSSEGPYEQYF.

Ten or more counts support this clonotype. The V gene is TRBV20-1, the J gene TRBJ2-7; either TRBD1 or TRBD2 may supply D (5 bases each). Germline values: CDR1 DFQATT, CDR2 SNEGSKA (reference sequence). CDR3 length equals 12 residues. V lost 6 bases and J 5 bases, leaving 14 bases between the germline ends. CDR3 amino acids: CSARLGEHEQYF. The CDR3 DNA is TGCAGTGCCAGATTGGGGGAGCACGAGCAGTACTTC.

The V gene is TRBV28, the J gene TRBJ1-3; 7 bases fit TRBD1. CDR3 length: 15 residues. CDR1 is MDHEN, CDR2 SYDVKM, per germline. J lost 2 bases, V lost 5 bases, and 6 bases had no gene match. CDR3 loop: CASSHQTGTGNTIYF. Written as DNA, the CDR3 is TGTGCCAGCAGTCACCAGACAGGGACTGGAAACACCATATATTTT.